This T cell receptor beta chain was observed in a study of identical twins. Overall study findings and caveats: Within cord blood, abundant beta clonotypes carried fewer insertions, but memory repertoires showed no such trend. Shared out-of-frame alpha sequences (those common to twins) showed excess low generation probability.

A universal primer site was incorporated via template switching, and the cDNA contained unique molecular identifiers. Each CDR3 protein gets one entry after TCRdb re-called the 5' RACE reads with MiXCR. Of 540,000 or so distinct CDR3 sequences detected, about a fifth appear once; the ten largest clones hold approximately 0.52%. Deletions cut 5 bases from V and 9 bases from J, with 14 bases between. The CDR3 totals 13 residues. This clonotype was found many times. The antigen is undetermined. This sample was also put to use in a study of yellow fever vaccine responses in identical twins.

The sample taken for sequencing was CD4+ T cells sorted from blood. The genes are TRBV12-3 or TRBV12-4 and TRBJ2-1; D ambiguous. The clonotype originates from a woman aged 18-35 years in good health. CDR3 protein: CASSPDRAPEQFF. The CDR3 nucleotides are TGTGCCAGCAGTCCGGATAGGGCCCCTGAGCAGTTCTTC.